The sequence of this TCR beta chain was determined in a study of regulatory T cells after allogeneic stem cell transplantation (dated by TCRdb to 2017 to 2018). Regarding the research as a whole: Patients were grouped by whether acute graft-versus-host disease developed within 100 days after stem cell transplantation. Fluorescence-activated cell sorting was used to isolate CD4+CD25+CD127- regulatory T cells from patient PBMCs. Conventional CD4+ T cells defined as CD4+CD25+/-CD127+ were also sorted and TCR-sequenced for comparison in the study. The study compared the regulatory T-cell TCR repertoire after allogeneic stem cell transplantation between patients with and without acute graft-versus-host disease.

On the study overall, not on this receptor specifically: Patients without graft-versus-host disease showed a less diverse, more focused regulatory T-cell TCR repertoire than patients with the disease. Whether or not patients had graft-versus-host disease, conventional CD4+ T-cell repertoire diversity showed no significant difference. Because the patient sample size was small, the findings needed to be validated in a larger cohort. A significantly larger repertoire share was occupied by the top 10 regulatory T-cell clones in non-GvHD patients, which suggested expansion of presumably allo-specific protective clones. No regulatory T-cell clones were found to be shared by all patients, and no significant correlation was observed between sorted cell numbers and the inverse Simpson index.

Sequencing was performed on an Illumina MiSeq. Reverse transcription of RNA was performed with the SMARTer RACE cDNA Amplification kit, after which the TCR beta CDR3 region was amplified. RNA from sorted cells was extracted with the RNeasy Mini Kit. TCR beta amplicons were sequenced using Illumina paired-end sequencing. The authors processed their data as follows. TCR repertoire analysis used MiXCR, VDJtools and the tcR R package. Diversity was quantified with the inverse Simpson index, and clones were binned as rare, small, medium or expanded by repertoire proportion. TCRdb itself trimmed the public reads at Q25 with fastp, ran MiXCR and retained productive beta chains. Here each entry gathers all rows of one CDR3 protein and keeps the most common genes and DNA. TCRdb, not the original authors, processed these V and J calls. The sample data list 4,000 to 5,000 distinct CDR3 sequences, and roughly 96% of these were observed just once. The ten largest clones take up 40% of the sample.

A note on this clonotype: This clone's antigen is unknown. The junction does not match germline at one end; this may be a read error.

According to the study, the label for this sample's time point signals: 30 days after allogeneic hematopoietic stem cell transplantation. At 30 days after allogeneic hematopoietic stem cell transplantation, peripheral blood mononuclear cells were collected from the patients. The clonotype comes from a human patient who had an allogeneic stem cell transplant, so the T cells may come from the graft donor. The sample was sorted CD4+ T cells from blood (whether regulatory or conventional is not recorded), taken 30 days after allogeneic stem cell transplant.

The DNA is as follows: TGCAGCGTTGCCCGCGGGAGAGGGGCCTGCTACAATGAGCAGTTCTTT. This codes for CSVARGRGACYNEQFF. This chain is built from TRBV29-1 and TRBJ2-1, and TRBD2 aligns with 7 junction nucleotides. The germline V gene specifies SQVTM as CDR1 and ANQGSEA as CDR2. The CDR3 sequence holds 16 residues, the cysteine and phenylalanine included. The entry retains the CDR3 DNA only, 48 bases that are in frame from base 1.